This T cell receptor (beta chain) stems from a study of cytotoxic CD8 clonotypes in ibrutinib-treated CLL. Findings of the study overall: Sampling times, which were not matched between the groups, differed between sustained-remission patients and progressing patients. Public clonotypes were seen rarely and were contracted or stable on treatment.

The intended depth for sequencing was 1 in 200,000 to 1 in 1 million T cells. Data came from immunoSEQ multiplex PCR; TCRdb stores just in-frame clones and leaves some out. The sample carries about 68,000 clones, about 64% recorded once. Remarks on this clone: Its cognate antigen is unknown.

Germline V CDR1 and CDR2: MNHNY, SVGAGI (reference sequence). This CDR3 spans 14 amino acids. V lost 2 bases, J lost 7 bases, and 9 bases lay in between. This chain links TRBV6-6 with TRBJ1-6, with D perhaps TRBD1 (5 bases). This clonotype was obtained from a human donor with chronic lymphocytic leukemia. This specimen consisted of PBMCs, obtained after 12 months of ibrutinib treatment. The CDR3 nucleotides are TGTGCCAGCAGTTACGTGGCAGGGAATTCACCCCTCCACTTT. Its protein product is CASSYVAGNSPLHF.